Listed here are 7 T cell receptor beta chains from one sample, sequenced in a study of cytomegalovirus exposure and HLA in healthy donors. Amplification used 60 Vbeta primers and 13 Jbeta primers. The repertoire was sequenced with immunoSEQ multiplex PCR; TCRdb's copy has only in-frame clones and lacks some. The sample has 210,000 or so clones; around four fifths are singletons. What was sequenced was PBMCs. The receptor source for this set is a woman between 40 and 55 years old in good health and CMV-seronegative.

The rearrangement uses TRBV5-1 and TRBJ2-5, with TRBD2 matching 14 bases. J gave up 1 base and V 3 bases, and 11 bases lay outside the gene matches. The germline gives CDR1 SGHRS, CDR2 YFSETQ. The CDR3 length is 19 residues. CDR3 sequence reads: CASSSAGTSGGWVQETQYF. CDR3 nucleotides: TGCGCCAGCAGCTCCGCCGGGACTAGCGGGGGATGGGTCCAAGAGACCCAGTACTTC.

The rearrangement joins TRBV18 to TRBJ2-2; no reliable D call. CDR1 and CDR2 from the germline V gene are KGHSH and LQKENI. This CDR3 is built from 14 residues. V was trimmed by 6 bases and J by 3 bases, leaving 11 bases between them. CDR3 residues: CASSYRADTGELFF. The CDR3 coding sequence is TGTGCCAGCTCCTACCGCGCGGACACCGGGGAGCTGTTTTTT.

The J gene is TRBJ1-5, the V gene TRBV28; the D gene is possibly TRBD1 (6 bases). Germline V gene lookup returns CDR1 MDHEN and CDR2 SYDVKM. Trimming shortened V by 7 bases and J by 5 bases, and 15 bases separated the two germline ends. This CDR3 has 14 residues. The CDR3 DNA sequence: TGTGCCAGCACAGTTTCCAGGGGTTATCAGCCCCAGCATTTT. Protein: CASTVSRGYQPQHF. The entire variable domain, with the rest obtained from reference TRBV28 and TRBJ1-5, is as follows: DVKVTQSSRYLVKRTGEKVFLECVQDMDHENMFWYRQDPGLGLRLIYFSYDVKMKEKGDIPEGYSVSREKKERFSLILESASTNQTSMYLCASTVSRGYQPQHFGDGTRLSIL.

CDR3 residues: CASSPDGIKEQFF. The CDR3 nucleotides are TGTGCCAGCAGCCCGGACGGGATTAAAGAGCAGTTCTTC. The V gene is TRBV9, the J gene TRBJ2-1, with D perhaps TRBD2 (5 bases). Between the trimmed V and J ends, which lost 4 bases and 10 bases, there was a span of 15 bases. This CDR3 comprises 13 residues. CDR1 and CDR2 (germline): SGDLS, YYNGEE.

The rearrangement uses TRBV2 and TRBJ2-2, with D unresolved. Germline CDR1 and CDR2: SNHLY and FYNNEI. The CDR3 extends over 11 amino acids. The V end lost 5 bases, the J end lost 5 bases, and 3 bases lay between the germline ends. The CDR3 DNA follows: TGTGCCAGCAGTTCAACCGGGGAGCTGTTTTTT. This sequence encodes CASSSTGELFF.

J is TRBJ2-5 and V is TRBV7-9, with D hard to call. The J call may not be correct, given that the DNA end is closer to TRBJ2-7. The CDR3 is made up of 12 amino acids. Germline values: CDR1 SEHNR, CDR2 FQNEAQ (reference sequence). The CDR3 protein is CASSLISYEQYF. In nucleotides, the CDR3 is TGTGCCAGCAGCTTAATTTCCTACGAGCAGTACTTC.

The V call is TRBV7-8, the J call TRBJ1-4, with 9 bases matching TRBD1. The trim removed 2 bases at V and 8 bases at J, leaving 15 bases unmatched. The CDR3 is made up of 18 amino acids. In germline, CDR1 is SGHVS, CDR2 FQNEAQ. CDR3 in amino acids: CASSLYGGTGRLGEKLFF. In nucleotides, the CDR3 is TGTGCCAGCAGCTTATATGGCGGGACAGGGAGGTTGGGGGAAAAACTGTTTTTT.